This T cell receptor beta chain stems from a study of CD8+CD57+ T cells in acquired aplastic anemia. For CDR3 and TCR beta VDJ profiling, genomic DNA was the template used. TCRdb ran MiXCR on the reads and lists one entry per CDR3 protein. The repertoire holds a few hundred thousand distinct CDR3 sequences, 65% to 80% seen once, with approximately 3.9% in the top ten. Of note for this clonotype: Mismatch with germline at one junction end may stem from a read error.

The CDR3 length is 14 residues. Germline V lookup: CDR1 SGDLS, CDR2 YYNGEE. Sequencing was performed on sorted CD4+, CD8+, or CD8+CD57+ T cells (not recorded which) from PBMCs. This sequence joins TRBV9 and TRBJ2-7; no definite D call. The TCR was taken from a human donor in good health, serving as a control. The CDR3 region is CASSPDSNQPQHYF. CDR3 bases: TGTGCCAGCAGTCCTGATAGCAATCAGCCCCAGCATTACTTC.